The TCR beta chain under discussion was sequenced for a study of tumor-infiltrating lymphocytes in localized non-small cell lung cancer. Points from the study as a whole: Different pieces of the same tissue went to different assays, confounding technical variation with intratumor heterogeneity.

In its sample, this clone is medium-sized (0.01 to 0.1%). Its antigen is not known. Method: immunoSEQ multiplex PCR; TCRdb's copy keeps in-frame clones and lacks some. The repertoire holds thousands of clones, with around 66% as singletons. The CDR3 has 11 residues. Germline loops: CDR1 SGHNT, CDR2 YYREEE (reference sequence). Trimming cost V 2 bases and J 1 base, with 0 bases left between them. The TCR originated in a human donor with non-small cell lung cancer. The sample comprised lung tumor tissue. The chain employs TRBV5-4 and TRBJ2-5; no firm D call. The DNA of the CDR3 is TGTGCCAGCAGCTTCCAAGAGACCCAGTACTTC. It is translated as CASSFQETQYF.